The rows below give T cell receptor beta chains drawn from one sample of a study of blood T cell repertoires in COVID-19. Data came from immunoSEQ multiplex PCR; TCRdb stores just in-frame clones and leaves some out. The sample contains nearly 50,000 clones, approximately 85% of which appear only once. Sequencing was carried out using peripheral blood. The receptors shown here come from a human donor in a cohort sampled during active COVID-19. Both conserved end residues are part of each CDR3. The order of the fields is clone size, D gene, CDR3 length, J gene, V gene, CDR3 DNA, CDR3 protein. A D gene is named only where the DNA matches it firmly. Rows may omit the clone size; those that give it use once, few, many or a size class.

once,TRBD1,14,TRBJ2-2,TRBV2,TGTGCCAGCCGTCGGACAGGCGGGCCCGGGGAGCTGTTTTTT,CASRRTGGPGELFF
NA,TRBD1,16,TRBJ1-1,TRBV18,TGTGCCAGCTCACCACGACCAGGGGGCGGAAACACTGAAGCTTTCTTT,CASSPRPGGGNTEAFF
few,TRBD1,16,TRBJ1-1,TRBV27,TGTGCCAGCAGCACCTACCGGGACAGGGGGCTGACTGAAGCTTTCTTT,CASSTYRDRGLTEAFF
NA,TRBD1,15,TRBJ1-4,TRBV5-6,TGTGCCAGCAGCTCGACAGGGGCTACTAATGAAAAACTGTTTTTT,CASSSTGATNEKLFF
NA,NA,15,TRBJ2-2,TRBV18,TGTGCCAGCTCACCATTGCGGACGAACACCGGGGAGCTGTTTTTT,CASSPLRTNTGELFF
NA,TRBD1,15,TRBJ1-6,TRBV6-6,TGTGCCAGCAGTTCCCAGGACAGGGTTAATTCACCCCTCCACTTT,CASSSQDRVNSPLHF
NA,TRBD2,15,TRBJ2-7,TRBV6-6,TGTGCCAGCAGACTCGGTTTAGCGGGGTACTACGAGCAGTACTTC,CASRLGLAGYYEQYF
NA,TRBD1,15,TRBJ1-4,TRBV6-4,TGTGCCAGCAGTATAAACAGGGGTGGTAACGAAAAACTGTTTTTT,CASSINRGGNEKLFF
NA,TRBD1,14,TRBJ2-5,TRBV18,TGTGCCAGCTCATCGACAGGGTACTATGAGACCCAGTACTTC,CASSSTGYYETQYF
NA,NA,19,TRBJ2-6,TRBV7-2,TGTGCCAGCAGCTTTATAAGTTCATTCGAGGACTCTGGGGCCAACGTCCTGACTTTC,CASSFISSFEDSGANVLTF
NA,NA,13,TRBJ2-4,TRBV7-2,TGTGCCAGCAGCTTAGCCCCCCAGGGGTGGCAGTACTTC,CASSLAPQGWQYF
NA,NA,14,TRBJ1-4,TRBV5-1,TGCGCCAGCAGCCCCTTCGGGGAGACCGGGAAACTGTTTTTT,CASSPFGETGKLFF
NA,TRBD1,15,TRBJ2-1,TRBV18,TGTGCCAGCTCACCGATTATCGGACAGGAGGATGAGCAGTTCTTC,CASSPIIGQEDEQFF
NA,TRBD2,16,TRBJ2-1,TRBV5-8,TGTGCCAGCATCACTATAGCGGGAAGCTCCTACAATGAGCAGTTCTTC,CASITIAGSSYNEQFF
few,NA,14,TRBJ1-1,TRBV2,TGTGCCAGCAGTGTTGGGCCCTTTAACGCTGAAGCTTTCTTT,CASSVGPFNAEAFF
once,NA,14,TRBJ1-2,TRBV15,TGTGCCACCAGCAGAGTTCAAGGAGGGGATGGCTACACCTTC,CATSRVQGGDGYTF
NA,NA,15,TRBJ1-2,TRBV3-1/TRBV3-2,TGTGCCAGCAGCCAAGGGGGAGGGGCGTGGTATGGCTACACCTTC,CASSQGGGAWYGYTF
NA,TRBD1,14,TRBJ2-3,TRBV14,TGTGCCAGCAGAAGACAGGGTGGCACAGATACGCAGTATTTT,CASRRQGGTDTQYF
NA,NA,14,TRBJ2-7,TRBV14,TGTGCCAGCAGCCAAACTGTCGGTTCCTACGAGCAGTACTTC,CASSQTVGSYEQYF
NA,TRBD1,14,TRBJ1-2,TRBV19,TGTGCCACGCGGTGGGACAGTTTGGCAGGTGGCTACACCTTC,CATRWDSLAGGYTF
NA,NA,14,TRBJ1-1,TRBV5-1,TGCGCCAGCAGCTTGGGTAGTTGGGGACATGAAGCTTTCTTT,CASSLGSWGHEAFF
NA,TRBD1,15,TRBJ1-1,TRBV15,TGTGCCACCAGCAGAGCGTCACAGGGGCCCTGGGTGGCTTTCTTT,CATSRASQGPWVAFF
NA,NA,13,TRBJ2-7,TRBV5-4,TGTGCCAGCAGCTGGGACACATCCTACGAGCAGTACTTC,CASSWDTSYEQYF
NA,TRBD1,17,TRBJ1-4,TRBV3-1/TRBV3-2,TGTGCCAGCAGCCTACAGGGGGCGCGGGGAACTAATGAAAAACTGTTTTTT,CASSLQGARGTNEKLFF
few,NA,16,TRBJ1-1,TRBV16,TGTGCCAGCAGCCAGACGGCCGGAACAGGGATGACTGAAGCTTTCTTT,CASSQTAGTGMTEAFF
NA,NA,16,TRBJ1-1,TRBV18,TGTGCCAGCTCCCTAGCCCCGGTTCGACAGAACACTGAAGCTTTCTTT,CASSLAPVRQNTEAFF
NA,NA,14,TRBJ2-5,TRBV5-1,TGCGCCAGCAGCTTGGTCCCTTTTCAAGAGACCCAGTACTTC,CASSLVPFQETQYF
NA,NA,13,TRBJ1-1,TRBV6-6,TGTGCCAGCAGTTACGAGGGGAACACTGAAGCTTTCTTT,CASSYEGNTEAFF
NA,NA,17,TRBJ2-7,TRBV12-5,TGTGCTAGTGGTTTGGTACCGCTAGCGACGAAATCCTACGAGCAGTACTTC,CASGLVPLATKSYEQYF
NA,TRBD1,16,TRBJ2-7,TRBV7-9,TGTGCCAGCAGCTTAGCCCCCGGGACAGGGATTTTCGAGCAGTACTTC,CASSLAPGTGIFEQYF
NA,NA,15,TRBJ1-1,TRBV7-8,TGTGCCAGCAGCTACTCCAGGGTGGGGAACACTGAAGCTTTCTTT,CASSYSRVGNTEAFF